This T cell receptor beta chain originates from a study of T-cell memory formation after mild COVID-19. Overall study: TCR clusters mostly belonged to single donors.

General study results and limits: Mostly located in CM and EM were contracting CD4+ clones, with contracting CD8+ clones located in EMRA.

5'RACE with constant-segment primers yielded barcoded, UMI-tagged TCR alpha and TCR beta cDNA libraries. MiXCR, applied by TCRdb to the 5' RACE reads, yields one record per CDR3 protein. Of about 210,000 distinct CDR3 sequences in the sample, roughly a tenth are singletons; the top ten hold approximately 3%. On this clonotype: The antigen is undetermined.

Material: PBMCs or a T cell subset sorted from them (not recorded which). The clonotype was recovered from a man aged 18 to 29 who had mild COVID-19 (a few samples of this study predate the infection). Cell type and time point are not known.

The CDR3 sequence: CASLDTKETQYF. As DNA, the CDR3 is TGTGCCAGCTTGGACACTAAAGAGACCCAGTACTTC. This chain joins TRBV6-5 and TRBJ2-5; D may be TRBD1 (5 bases). Looked up from germline, CDR1 is MNHEY and CDR2 is SVGAGI. The CDR3 has 12 amino acids. V dropped 8 bases and J dropped 3 bases, with 10 bases sitting between them.